The sequence of this T cell receptor (beta chain) was determined in a study of T cells in Graves' hyperthyroidism and ophthalmopathy. The germline V gene encodes CDR1 SQVTM and CDR2 ANQGSEA. V shed 1 base, J shed 7 bases, and the junction held 5 bases outside the gene matches. The CDR3 is 14 residues long. It was RNA transcripts that yielded the amplified TCR beta CDR3 regions. An initial round of RT-PCR targeting the TCR CDR3 relied on the HTBI primer set. TCRdb redid the calling of the multiplex PCR reads with MiXCR, one entry per CDR3 protein. The repertoire holds hundreds of thousands of distinct CDR3 sequences, with 38% as singletons.

The source material was blood. The clonotype was recovered from a man aged 18 to 29 with Graves' hyperthyroidism. This chain connects TRBV29-1 to TRBJ1-4, with 8 bases aligning to TRBD1. The CDR3 spells CSVEGTGTGEKLFF. CDR3 bases: TGCAGCGTTGAAGGGACAGGGACCGGTGAAAAACTGTTTTTT. Drawing the rest from reference TRBV29-1 and TRBJ1-4, the complete variable domain is SAVISQKPSRDICQRGTSLTIQCQVDSQVTMMFWYRQQPGQSLTLIATANQGSEATYESGFVIDKFPISRPNLTFSTLTVSNMSPEDSSIYLCSVEGTGTGEKLFFGSGTQLSVL.